This T cell receptor (beta chain) stems from a study of blood T cell repertoires in COVID-19 (dated by TCRdb to about 2020). Notes on the research overall: Samples covering the acute and convalescent phases of COVID-19 were provided by collaborators in the United States, Italy and Spain. The material from the prospective study consisted of cDNA or gDNA derived from T cells, B-cell-depleted T cells, or PBMCs. The dataset comprised deeply sampled blood TCRbeta repertoires from subjects exposed to, actively infected with, or recovered from COVID-19. The repertoires were released in a freely available public database meant as a resource for research on the immune response to SARS-CoV-2. Samples were obtained from the ongoing ImmuneRACE study (first 160 participants) and from 1,254 subjects provided by 6 global collaborators. A de-identified subject ID, COVID-19 status, age in years and sex were almost always included in the sample metadata. Where available, HLA class I and class II types were taken from metadata supplied by the sample provider and were not determined by assay-based typing. General findings and caveats noted by the study authors: How much clinical and demographic metadata was included differed by source and by participant, and the metadata was provided uncurated.

One collaborating source in Seattle enrolled patients while the patients were actively infected and followed the patients over time throughout the course of disease. Each collaborating institution followed its own protocols to collect whole blood in K2EDTA tubes. For TCRbeta analysis, collaborator samples were shipped as frozen whole blood, as isolated PBMCs, or as DNA extracted from either sample type. As concerns this clone: This clone's antigen is unknown. Per-base qualities were not stored, and no clone one base away is much larger.

From a lookup of the germline V gene, CDR1 and CDR2 are MNHEY and SVGAGI. Including cysteine and phenylalanine, the CDR3 has 15 amino acids. Of all the DNA, just the CDR3 is kept, 45 bases in frame from base 1. The junction shows trimming of 6 bases on V and 0 bases on J, plus 13 bases between the germline ends. The immunoSEQ Assay, a bias-controlled multiplex PCR, was used to amplify TCRbeta CDR3 regions from genomic DNA. The authors' analysis ran thus. The number of nucleated cells in each sample was estimated from the amplification of reference gene primers within the assay. To quantify the absolute abundance of each unique TCRbeta CDR3 rearrangement, sequence reads were collapsed and filtered. For each sample, productive Simpson clonality was calculated by taking the square root of Simpson's diversity index across productive rearrangements. The clones in this table, taken by TCRdb from immuneACCESS, are in-frame only. Not every clone is retained; where verified, under half of the shortfall comes from an unresolved V gene, and the cause of the rest is unknown. V and J calls and clone size come straight from that table; D and trimming were deduced from the DNA. The sample includes some 50,000 clones, with 80% to 90% observed a single time. In total, the top ten clones hold 2% to 2.5% of the sample.

This receptor chain uses TRBV6-5 and TRBJ2-3; TRBD2 might be the D gene, on 5 matching bases. Sequencing was carried out using peripheral blood. The receptor's source is a woman older than 75 with COVID-19, enrolled during active disease. The CDR3 protein: CASSLTTPSTDTQYF. The bases are TGTGCCAGCAGCCTGACTACCCCTAGCACAGATACGCAGTATTTT.